The clone carrying this T cell receptor (beta chain) occurred a few times. V shed 6 bases and J 1 base; nucleotides not matched to a gene: 3. The CDR3 totals 15 residues. Germline loops: CDR1 MRHNA, CDR2 SNTAGT. The PCR contained 60 Vbeta and 13 Jbeta primers. Using immunoSEQ multiplex PCR, the repertoire was profiled, and TCRdb retains in-frame clones only, with some absent. The table shows fewer than 200,000 clones, with around 79% occurring only once. This record belongs to a study of cytomegalovirus exposure and HLA in healthy donors. The clonotype comes from a female donor in good health and CMV-seronegative. The chain couples TRBV6-4 to TRBJ1-5; 10 nucleotides align to TRBD1. The sample was PBMCs. CDR3 residues: CASSVTGGSNQPQHF. The CDR3 region has the DNA TGTGCCAGCAGCGTGACAGGGGGCAGCAATCAGCCCCAGCATTTT.